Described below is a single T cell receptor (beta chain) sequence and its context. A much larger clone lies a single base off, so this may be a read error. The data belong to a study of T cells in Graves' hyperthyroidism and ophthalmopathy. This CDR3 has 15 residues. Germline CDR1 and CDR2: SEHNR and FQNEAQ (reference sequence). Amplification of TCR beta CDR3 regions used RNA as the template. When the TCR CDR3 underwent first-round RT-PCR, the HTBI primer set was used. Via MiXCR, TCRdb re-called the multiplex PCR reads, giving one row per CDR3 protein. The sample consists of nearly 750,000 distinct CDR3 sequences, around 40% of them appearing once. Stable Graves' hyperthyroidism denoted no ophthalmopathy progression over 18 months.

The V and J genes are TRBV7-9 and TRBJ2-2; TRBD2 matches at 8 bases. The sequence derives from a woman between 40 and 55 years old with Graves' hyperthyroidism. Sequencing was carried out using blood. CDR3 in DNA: TGTGCCAGCAGCGGTGGCGGGGGGCCGTCCGGGGAGCCGTTTTTT. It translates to CASSGGGGPSGEPFF.